The T cell receptor beta chain under discussion was sequenced for a study of early T cells in non-severe SARS-CoV-2 infection. About the study: Bulk RNA taken from unsorted whole blood was sequenced, leaving chains unpaired. Points from the study as a whole: Clonotype matching in VDJdb favored anti-spike CD8 responses and did not capture private and CD4 specificities.

About this clonotype: Its antigen remains unknown.

Individually, cDNA molecules had unique molecular identifiers attached to them. TCRdb re-called the 5' RACE reads through MiXCR, storing one row per CDR3 protein. The sample gives about 42,000 distinct CDR3 sequences, over 6% of which show up once; around 5.1% is in the top ten. V shed 5 bases and J shed 3 bases, with 14 bases lying between them. The germline V gene has CDR1 MNHEY and CDR2 SVGEGT. The CDR3 contains 14 residues. V gene TRBV6-2 or TRBV6-3 combines with J gene TRBJ2-7, with D perhaps matching TRBD1 or TRBD2 (5 bases each). Material: whole blood. The receptor was derived from an adult who was a healthcare worker with PCR-confirmed SARS-CoV-2 infection or an uninfected control (not recorded which). The CDR3 here is CASSPGAWGYEQYF. CDR3 in DNA: TGTGCCAGCAGTCCCGGGGCGTGGGGCTACGAGCAGTACTTC.